Included here is one TCR beta chain sequence, with context. The antigen is undetermined. Sequencing was performed with immunoSEQ multiplex PCR; in TCRdb, only in-frame clones are kept and a portion is missing. This sample has roughly 65,000 clones; almost 95% occur once, and the top ten carry roughly 5%. The sample is drawn from a study of cytomegalovirus exposure and HLA in healthy donors. Whole-study findings and limits: Reportedly, diagnosis of cytomegalovirus status by the classifier showed high specificity and sensitivity. Most sequenced TCRs were rare (though some public TCRs occurred in many donors). The study labeled 170 or so TCR beta chains cytomegalovirus-associated.

This CDR3 is 15 amino acids long. Germline CDR1 reads LGHNA; CDR2 reads YNFKEQ. The V and J ends lost 0 bases and 3 bases respectively, with 10 bases between them. This TCR came from a man between 18 and 35 years old in good health and CMV-seropositive. Sequencing input: PBMCs. This sequence joins TRBV4-2 and TRBJ2-3; perhaps TRBD1 as D (5 bases). The CDR3 loop is CASSQEAGKTDTQYF. The CDR3 DNA follows: TGTGCCAGCAGCCAAGAAGCAGGGAAGACAGATACGCAGTATTTT.